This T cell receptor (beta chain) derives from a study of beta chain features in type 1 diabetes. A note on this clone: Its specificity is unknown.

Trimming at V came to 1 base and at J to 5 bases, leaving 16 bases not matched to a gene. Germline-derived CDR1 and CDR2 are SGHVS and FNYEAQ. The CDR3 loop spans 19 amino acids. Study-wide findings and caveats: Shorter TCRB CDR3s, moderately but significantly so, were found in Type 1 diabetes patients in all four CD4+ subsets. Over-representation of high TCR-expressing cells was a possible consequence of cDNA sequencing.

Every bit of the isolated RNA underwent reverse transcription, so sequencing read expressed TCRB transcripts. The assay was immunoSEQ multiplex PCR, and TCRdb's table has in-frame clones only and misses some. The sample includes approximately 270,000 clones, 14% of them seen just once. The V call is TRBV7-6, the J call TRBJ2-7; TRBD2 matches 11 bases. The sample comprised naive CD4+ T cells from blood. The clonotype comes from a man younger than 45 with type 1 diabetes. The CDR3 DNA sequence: TGTGCCAGCAGCTTAGAAGCTAGCGGGAGGTCCTTTAACGCGAACGAGCAGTACTTC. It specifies CASSLEASGRSFNANEQYF. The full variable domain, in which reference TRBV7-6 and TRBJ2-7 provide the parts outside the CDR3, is GAGVSQSPRYKVTKRGQDVALRCDPISGHVSLYWYRQALGQGPEFLTYFNYEAQQDKSGLPNDRFSAERPEGSISTLTIQRTEQRDSAMYRCASSLEASGRSFNANEQYFGPGTRLTVT.